This TCR beta chain comes out of a study of control samples from healthy donors and cancer patients. TCRdb's copy holds only in-frame clones and misses some; the assay was immunoSEQ multiplex PCR. The sample carries around 150,000 clones, roughly 94% recorded once. Trimming removed 6 bases at V and 5 bases at J, with 14 bases between. The germline gives CDR1 SGHDT, CDR2 YYEEEE. The CDR3 spans 14 residues. The receptor comes from a man aged 60 to 69 with colorectal cancer. The sequenced material came from PBMCs. The V gene is TRBV5-6, the J gene TRBJ1-4; D is possibly TRBD1 (5 bases). DNA of the CDR3: TGTGCCAGCACCCCTGGTTGGGGGAATGAAAAACTGTTTTTT. Protein product: CASTPGWGNEKLFF. The whole variable domain, remainder taken from reference TRBV5-6 and TRBJ1-4, is DAGVTQSPTHLIKTRGQQVTLRCSPKSGHDTVSWYQQALGQGPQFIFQYYEEEERQRGNFPDRFSGHQFPNYSSELNVNALLLGDSALYLCASTPGWGNEKLFFGSGTQLSVL.